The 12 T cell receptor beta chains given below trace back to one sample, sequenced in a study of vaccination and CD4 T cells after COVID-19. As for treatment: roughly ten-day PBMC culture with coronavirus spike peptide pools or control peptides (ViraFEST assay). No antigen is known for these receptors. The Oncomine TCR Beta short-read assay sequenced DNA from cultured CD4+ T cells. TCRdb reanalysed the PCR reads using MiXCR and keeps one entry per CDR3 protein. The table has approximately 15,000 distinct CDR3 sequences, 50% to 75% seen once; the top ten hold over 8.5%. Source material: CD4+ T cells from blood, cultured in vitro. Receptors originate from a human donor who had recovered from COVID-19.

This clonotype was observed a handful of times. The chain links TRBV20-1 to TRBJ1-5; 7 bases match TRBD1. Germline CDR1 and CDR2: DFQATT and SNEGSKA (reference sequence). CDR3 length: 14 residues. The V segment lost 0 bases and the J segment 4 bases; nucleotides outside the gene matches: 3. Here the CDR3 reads CSAREPGQNQPQHF. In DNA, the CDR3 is TGCAGTGCTAGAGAGCCGGGACAGAATCAGCCCCAGCATTTT.

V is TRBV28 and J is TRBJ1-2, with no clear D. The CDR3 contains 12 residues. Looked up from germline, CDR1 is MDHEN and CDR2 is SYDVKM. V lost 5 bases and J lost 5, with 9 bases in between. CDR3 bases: TGTGCCAGCAGTCTTCCCTATTATGGCTACACCTTC. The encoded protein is CASSLPYYGYTF.

CDR3 DNA: TGTGCCAGCAGCGATGGACAGAACTATGGCTACACCTTC. It translates to CASSDGQNYGYTF. The chain is built from TRBV5-8 and TRBJ1-2; D is possibly TRBD1 (6 bases). The CDR3 sequence is 13 residues long. Germline CDR1 SGHTS, CDR2 YDEGEE. V lost 4 bases and J 2 bases, leaving 9 bases between the germline ends.

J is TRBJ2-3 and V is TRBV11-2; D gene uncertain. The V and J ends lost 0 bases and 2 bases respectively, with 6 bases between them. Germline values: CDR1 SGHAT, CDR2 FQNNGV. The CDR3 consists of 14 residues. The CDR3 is CASSLEGFTDTQYF. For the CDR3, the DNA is TGTGCCAGCAGCTTAGAAGGCTTCACAGATACGCAGTATTTT.

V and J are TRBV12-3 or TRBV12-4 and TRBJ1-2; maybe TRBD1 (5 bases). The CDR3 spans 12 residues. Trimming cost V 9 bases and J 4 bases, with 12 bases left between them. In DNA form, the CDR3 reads TGTGCCAGTACAAGGGGCGCCTATGGCTACACCTTC. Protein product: CASTRGAYGYTF.

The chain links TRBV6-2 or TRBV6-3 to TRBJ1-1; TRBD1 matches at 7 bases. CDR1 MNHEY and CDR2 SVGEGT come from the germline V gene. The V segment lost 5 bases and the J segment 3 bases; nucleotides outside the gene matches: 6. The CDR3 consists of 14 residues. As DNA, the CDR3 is TGTGCCAGCAGTCGACAGGGAGGGGACACTGAAGCTTTCTTT. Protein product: CASSRQGGDTEAFF.

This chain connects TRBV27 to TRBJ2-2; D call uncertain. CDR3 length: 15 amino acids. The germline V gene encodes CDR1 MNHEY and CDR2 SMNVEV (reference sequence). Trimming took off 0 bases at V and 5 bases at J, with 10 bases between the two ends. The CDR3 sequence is CASSLSRQATGELFF. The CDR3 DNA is TGTGCCAGCAGTTTATCGCGGCAGGCTACCGGGGAGCTGTTTTTT.

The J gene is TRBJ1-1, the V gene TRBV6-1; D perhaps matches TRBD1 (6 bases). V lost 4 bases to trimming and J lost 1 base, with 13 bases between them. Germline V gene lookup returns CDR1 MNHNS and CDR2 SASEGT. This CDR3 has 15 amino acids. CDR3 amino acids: CASSGQGRRNTEAFF. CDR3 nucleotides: TGTGCCAGCAGTGGGCAGGGGAGGAGGAACACTGAAGCTTTCTTT.

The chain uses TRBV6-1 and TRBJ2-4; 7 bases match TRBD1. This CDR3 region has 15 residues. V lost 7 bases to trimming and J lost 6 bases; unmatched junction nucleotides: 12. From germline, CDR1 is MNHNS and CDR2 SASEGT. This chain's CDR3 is CASTLGGRSGNIQYF. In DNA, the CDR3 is TGTGCCAGCACCCTAGGGGGCAGGAGTGGAAACATTCAGTACTTC.

In nucleotides, the CDR3 is TGTGCCAGCAGTACCACAGGGAACTATGGCTACACCTTC. Translated: CASSTTGNYGYTF. This sequence joins TRBV6-1 and TRBJ1-2, with D perhaps matching TRBD1 (6 bases). This CDR3 comprises 13 residues. V dropped 5 bases and J dropped 2 bases, with 9 bases sitting between them. CDR1 and CDR2 (germline): MNHNS, SASEGT.

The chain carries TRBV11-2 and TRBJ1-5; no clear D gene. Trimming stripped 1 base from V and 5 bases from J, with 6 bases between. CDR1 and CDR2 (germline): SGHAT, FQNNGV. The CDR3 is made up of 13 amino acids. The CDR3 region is CASSLAFDQPQHF. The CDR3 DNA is TGTGCCAGCAGCTTAGCTTTCGATCAGCCCCAGCATTTT.

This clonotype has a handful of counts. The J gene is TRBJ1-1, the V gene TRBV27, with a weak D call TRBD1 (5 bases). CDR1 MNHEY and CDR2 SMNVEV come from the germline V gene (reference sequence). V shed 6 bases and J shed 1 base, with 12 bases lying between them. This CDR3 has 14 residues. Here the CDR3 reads CASRPPRANTEAFF. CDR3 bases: TGTGCCAGCAGGCCCCCCAGGGCGAACACTGAAGCTTTCTTT.